This T cell receptor beta chain came from a study of radiation and T cells in renal cell carcinoma. Study details: Nephrectomy followed 15 Gy stereotactic body radiation by 4 weeks. Study-level points and caveats: Pretreatment tumor biopsies were lacking, so baseline clonotypes are unknown. In blood, top tumor clones expanded by 2 weeks, shrinking by 4.

V lost 5 bases, J lost 3 bases, and 10 bases stayed unmatched. The CDR3 spans 17 residues. CDR1 and CDR2 from the germline V gene are MNHEY and SMNVEV (reference sequence). Concerning this clone itself: Its cognate antigen is unknown.

The time point was: baseline pretreatment blood. Treatment noted: 15 Gy SBRT to primary tumor, nephrectomy 4 weeks later. Serial blood draws occurred at baseline and 2 and 4 weeks post-SBRT. TCRdb's table, derived via immunoSEQ multiplex PCR, lists solely in-frame clones and lacks some. The sample lists some 100,000 clones, about 79% occurring once. The clonotype comes from a man aged 55 to 69 with renal cell carcinoma. The chain joins TRBV27 to TRBJ2-1, with TRBD1 identical over 10 bases. The material was blood, obtained from a patient whose treatment included radiotherapy and nephrectomy. CDR3 DNA: TGTGCCAGCAGTCACGGGACAGGGGTGGGTTACTACAATGAGCAGTTCTTC. Protein sequence: CASSHGTGVGYYNEQFF.